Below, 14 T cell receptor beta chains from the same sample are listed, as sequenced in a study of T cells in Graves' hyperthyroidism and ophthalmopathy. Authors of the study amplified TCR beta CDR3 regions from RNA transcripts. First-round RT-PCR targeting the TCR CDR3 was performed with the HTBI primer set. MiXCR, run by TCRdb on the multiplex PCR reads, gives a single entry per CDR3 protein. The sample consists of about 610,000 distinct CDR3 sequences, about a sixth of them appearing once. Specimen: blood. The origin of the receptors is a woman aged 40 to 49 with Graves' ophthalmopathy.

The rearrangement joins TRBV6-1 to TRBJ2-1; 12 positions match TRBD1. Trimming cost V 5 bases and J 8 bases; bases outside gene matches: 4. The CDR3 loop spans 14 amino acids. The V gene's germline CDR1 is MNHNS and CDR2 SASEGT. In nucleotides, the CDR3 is TGTGCCAGCAGTCGTGGGACAGGGGGCGATGAGCAGTTCTTC. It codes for CASSRGTGGDEQFF.

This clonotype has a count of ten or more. CDR3 sequence (DNA): TGTGCCAGCAGCGCCACTAGCGTTAGCTCCTACAATGAGCAGTTCTTC. Translating gives CASSATSVSSYNEQFF. J is TRBJ2-1 and V is TRBV7-8; 7 bases align to TRBD2. Germline V gives CDR1 SGHVS, CDR2 FQNEAQ. Trimming at V came to 5 bases and at J to 0 bases, leaving 7 bases not matched to a gene. The CDR3 extends over 16 amino acids.

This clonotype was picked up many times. The CDR3 DNA follows: TGTGCCAGCAGCCCTACCGGGACTAGCAGATTTGGGATTTATGGCACAGATACGCAGTATTTT. Translation: CASSPTGTSRFGIYGTDTQYF. V gene TRBV28 combines with J gene TRBJ2-3; 9 positions agree with TRBD2. The trim removed 6 bases at V and 1 base at J, leaving 23 bases unmatched. This CDR3 is 21 amino acids long. CDR1 MDHEN and CDR2 SYDVKM come from the germline V gene.

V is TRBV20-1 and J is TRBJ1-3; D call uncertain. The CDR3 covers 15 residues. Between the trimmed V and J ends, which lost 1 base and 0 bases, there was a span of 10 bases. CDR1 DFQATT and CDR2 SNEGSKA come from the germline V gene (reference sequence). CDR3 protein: CSARVLGDSGNTIYF. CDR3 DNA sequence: TGCAGTGCTAGAGTTCTGGGCGACTCTGGAAACACCATATATTTT.

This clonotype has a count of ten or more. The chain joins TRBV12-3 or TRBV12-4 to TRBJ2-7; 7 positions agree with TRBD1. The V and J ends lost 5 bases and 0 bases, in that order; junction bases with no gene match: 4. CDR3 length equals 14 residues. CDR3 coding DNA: TGTGCCAGCAGTCCCCGGGACAGCTCCTACGAGCAGTACTTC. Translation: CASSPRDSSYEQYF.

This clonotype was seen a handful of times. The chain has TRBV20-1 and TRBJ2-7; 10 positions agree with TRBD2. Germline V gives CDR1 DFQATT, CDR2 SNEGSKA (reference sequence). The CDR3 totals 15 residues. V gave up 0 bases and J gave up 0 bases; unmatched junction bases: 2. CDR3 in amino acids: CSAREASGSSYEQYF. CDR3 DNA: TGCAGTGCTAGAGAGGCTAGCGGGAGCTCCTACGAGCAGTACTTC.

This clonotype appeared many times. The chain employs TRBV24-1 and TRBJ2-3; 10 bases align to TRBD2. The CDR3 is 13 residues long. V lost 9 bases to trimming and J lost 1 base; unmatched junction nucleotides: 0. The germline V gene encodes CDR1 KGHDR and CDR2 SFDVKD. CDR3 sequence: CATGTSGTDTQYF. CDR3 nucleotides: TGTGCCACCGGGACTAGCGGCACAGATACGCAGTATTTT.

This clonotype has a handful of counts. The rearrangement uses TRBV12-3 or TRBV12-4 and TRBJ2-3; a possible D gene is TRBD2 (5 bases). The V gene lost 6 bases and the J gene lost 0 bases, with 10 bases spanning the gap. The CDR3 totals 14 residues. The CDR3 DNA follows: TGTGCCAGCAGAGGGAGTCCTAGCACAGATACGCAGTATTTT. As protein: CASRGSPSTDTQYF.

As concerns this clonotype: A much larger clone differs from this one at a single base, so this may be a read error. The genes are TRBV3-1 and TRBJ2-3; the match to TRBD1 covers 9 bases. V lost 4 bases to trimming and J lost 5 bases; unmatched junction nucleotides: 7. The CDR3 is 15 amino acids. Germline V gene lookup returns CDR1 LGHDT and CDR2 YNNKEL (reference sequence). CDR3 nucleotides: TGTGCCAGCAGCCGAGGACAGGGGAGAGTAGATACGCAGTATTTT. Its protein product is CASSRGQGRVDTQYF.

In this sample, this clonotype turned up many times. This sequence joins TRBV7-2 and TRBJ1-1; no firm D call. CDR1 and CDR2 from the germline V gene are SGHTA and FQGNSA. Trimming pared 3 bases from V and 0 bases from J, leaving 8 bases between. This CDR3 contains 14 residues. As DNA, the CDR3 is TGTGCCAGCAGCTTCGGGTTTCTGAACACTGAAGCTTTCTTT. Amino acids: CASSFGFLNTEAFF.

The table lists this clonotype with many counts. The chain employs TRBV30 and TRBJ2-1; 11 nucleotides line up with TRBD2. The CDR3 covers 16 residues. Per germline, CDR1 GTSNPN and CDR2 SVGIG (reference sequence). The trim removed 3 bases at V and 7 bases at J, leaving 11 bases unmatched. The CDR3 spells CAWRGGLAATWNEQFF. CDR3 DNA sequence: TGTGCCTGGAGGGGGGGACTAGCGGCCACTTGGAATGAGCAGTTCTTC.

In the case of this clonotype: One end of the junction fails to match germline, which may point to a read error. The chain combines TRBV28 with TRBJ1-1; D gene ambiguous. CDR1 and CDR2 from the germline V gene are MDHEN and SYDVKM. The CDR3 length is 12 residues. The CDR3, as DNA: TGTGCCAGCAATTTAAGTTACACTGAAGCTTTCTTT. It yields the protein CASNLSYTEAFF.

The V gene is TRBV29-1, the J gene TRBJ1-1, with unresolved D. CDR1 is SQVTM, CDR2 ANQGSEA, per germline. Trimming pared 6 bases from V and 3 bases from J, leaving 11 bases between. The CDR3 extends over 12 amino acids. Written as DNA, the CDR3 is TGCAGCGTATGGTACAGTGACACTGAAGCTTTCTTT. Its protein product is CSVWYSDTEAFF.

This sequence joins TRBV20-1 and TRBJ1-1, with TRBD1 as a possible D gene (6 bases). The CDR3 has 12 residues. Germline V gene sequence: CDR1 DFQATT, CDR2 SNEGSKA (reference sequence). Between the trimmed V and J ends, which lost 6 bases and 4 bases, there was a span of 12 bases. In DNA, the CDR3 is TGCAGTGCCAACCAGGGGAGCACTGAAGCTTTCTTT. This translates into CSANQGSTEAFF.